These 15 T cell receptor beta chains came from one sample sequenced in a study of OX40 agonist ivuxolimab in advanced cancers. Assay: immunoSEQ multiplex PCR; the TCRdb copy retains only in-frame clones and omits some. The sample carries about 88,000 clones, around 85% recorded once. Material: CD4+ or CD8+ T cells sorted from blood, obtained in a trial of the OX40 agonist ivuxolimab. All receptors derive from an adult with an advanced solid tumor such as melanoma, head and neck, liver or kidney cancer.

The chain couples TRBV2 to TRBJ2-2; no clear D gene. This CDR3 spans 12 amino acids. Per the germline V gene, CDR1 is SNHLY and CDR2 is FYNNEI. Trimming stripped 8 bases from V and 5 bases from J, with 9 bases between. The CDR3 protein is CASPVETGELFF. In nucleotides, the CDR3 is TGTGCCAGCCCCGTTGAAACCGGGGAGCTGTTTTTT.

The chain couples TRBV7-9 to TRBJ1-2, with D hard to call. V lost 2 bases, J lost 0 bases, and 7 bases lay in between. Germline V gives CDR1 SEHNR, CDR2 FQNEAQ (reference sequence). This CDR3 is 14 amino acids long. The CDR3, as DNA: TGTGCCAGCAGCTTACCGGTGGCTAACTATGGCTACACCTTC. This codes for CASSLPVANYGYTF.

V is TRBV11-2 and J is TRBJ2-7; 8 nucleotides align to TRBD1. The germline V gene encodes CDR1 SGHAT and CDR2 FQNNGV. Germline trimming cut 5 bases from V and 2 bases from J; bases unmatched to any gene: 8. The CDR3 covers 15 residues. CDR3 in amino acids: CASSLPTGVAYEQYF. Here the CDR3 DNA reads TGTGCCAGCAGCCTTCCGACAGGGGTGGCCTACGAGCAGTACTTC.

The V and J genes are TRBV2 and TRBJ2-7; 9 nucleotides line up with TRBD2. Per the germline V gene, CDR1 is SNHLY and CDR2 is FYNNEI. J lost 5 bases, V lost 8 bases, and 7 bases had no gene match. The CDR3 length is 13 residues. The CDR3 loop is CASAAGGHHEQYF. CDR3 in DNA: TGTGCCAGCGCGGCGGGAGGGCACCACGAGCAGTACTTC.

This clone has a single count. The V and J genes are TRBV6-5 and TRBJ2-2, with D tentatively TRBD1 (5 bases). V was shortened by 0 bases and J by 5 bases, with 13 bases between the two germline ends. Germline V gene sequence: CDR1 MNHEY, CDR2 SVGAGI. CDR3 length: 16 residues. The CDR3 here is CASSYSNPGLTGELFF. The CDR3 nucleotides are TGTGCCAGCAGTTACTCGAACCCAGGGTTGACCGGGGAGCTGTTTTTT.

The chain is built from TRBV11-2 and TRBJ2-5, with D unclear. The J call may be mistaken, given a closer DNA end match to TRBJ2-7. The CDR3 runs to 14 residues. Germline CDR1 SGHAT, CDR2 FQNNGV. CDR3 DNA: TGTGCCAGCAGCTCAGTCGGGTTTACCTACGAGCAGTACTTC. Protein product: CASSSVGFTYEQYF.

The genes are TRBV28 and TRBJ2-3; D is perhaps TRBD1 (5 bases). Between the trimmed V and J ends, which lost 9 bases and 0 bases, there was a span of 16 bases. This CDR3 spans 15 amino acids. The germline V gene encodes CDR1 MDHEN and CDR2 SYDVKM. CDR3 DNA: TGTGCCAGTCTCAGGGCAGGGCTGAGCACAGATACGCAGTATTTT. It yields the protein CASLRAGLSTDTQYF.

The rearrangement links TRBV5-1 to TRBJ2-7; D possibly corresponds to TRBD1 (6 bases). The V gene lost 0 bases and the J gene lost 3 bases, with 10 bases spanning the gap. This CDR3 comprises 14 residues. The V gene's germline CDR1 is SGHRS and CDR2 YFSETQ. For the CDR3, the DNA is TGCGCCAGCAGCTTGGTGGCAGGGGTCTACGAGCAGTACTTC. It is translated as CASSLVAGVYEQYF.

V is TRBV23-1 and J is TRBJ2-2, with D perhaps TRBD2 (6 bases). TRBV23-1 belongs to the ORF category, with a function that is uncertain. The V and J ends lost 8 bases and 0 bases respectively, with 22 bases between them. This CDR3 spans 18 amino acids. As DNA, the CDR3 is TGCGCCAGCGTTCGAGCCGAGGGAGGTACAACGAACACCGGGGAGCTGTTTTTT. Translating it yields CASVRAEGGTTNTGELFF.

The chain employs TRBV7-2 and TRBJ1-5, with D perhaps TRBD1 (6 bases). This CDR3 contains 15 residues. Trimming took 5 bases from V and 5 from J, leaving 16 bases between them. CDR1 is SGHTA and CDR2 is FQGNSA in the germline V gene. CDR3 DNA: TGTGCCAGCAGCATTAGGGAGGGACACCATCAGCCCCAGCATTTT. Its translation: CASSIREGHHQPQHF.

The chain uses TRBV6-6 and TRBJ2-1; D is uncertain. V lost 4 bases to trimming and J lost 9 bases, with 16 bases between them. CDR1 is MNHNY, CDR2 SVGAGI, per germline (reference sequence). There are 14 residues in the CDR3. CDR3 in amino acids: CASSSIGPWGEQFF. The CDR3 DNA reads TGTGCCAGCAGTTCGATAGGGCCCTGGGGTGAGCAGTTCTTC.

The chain couples TRBV2 to TRBJ2-7; TRBD2 is a possible D gene (5 bases). Germline-derived CDR1 and CDR2 are SNHLY and FYNNEI. With 8 bases removed from V and 5 bases from J, the gap between germline ends came to 16 bases. The CDR3 totals 13 residues. In DNA, the CDR3 is TGTGCCAGCCGGGTAGCGACTCTCAACGAGCAGTACTTC. It encodes CASRVATLNEQYF. Full variable domain (rest looked up from reference TRBV2 and TRBJ2-7): EPEVTQTPSHQVTQMGQEVILRCVPISNHLYFYWYRQILGQKVEFLVSFYNNEISEKSEIFDDQFSVERPDGSNFTLKIRSTKLEDSAMYFCASRVATLNEQYFGPGTRLTVT.

This chain joins TRBV4-1 and TRBJ2-7, with 8 nucleotides matching TRBD2. V was pared by 1 base and J by 5 bases, with 7 bases of the junction left unmatched. Germline loops: CDR1 MGHRA, CDR2 YSYEKL. The CDR3 consists of 15 residues. CDR3: CASSQVAGWGDEQYF. As DNA, the CDR3 is TGCGCCAGCAGCCAAGTAGCGGGATGGGGCGACGAGCAGTACTTC.

This clone has at least ten counts. The J gene is TRBJ2-7, the V gene TRBV2; no firm D call. The CDR3 extends over 13 amino acids. The germline V gene encodes CDR1 SNHLY and CDR2 FYNNEI. Trimming pared 8 bases from V and 2 bases from J, leaving 13 bases between. CDR3 residues: CASFHLPTYEQYF. The CDR3 DNA follows: TGTGCCAGCTTTCACTTACCCACCTACGAGCAGTACTTC.

This clone was seen only a few times. This chain uses TRBV7-9 with TRBJ2-7; no clear D gene. CDR3 length: 11 residues. Per germline, CDR1 SEHNR and CDR2 FQNEAQ (reference sequence). Trimming pared 3 bases from V and 5 bases from J, leaving 5 bases between. The CDR3 DNA sequence: TGTGCCAGCAGCTTCCGGGACGAGCAGTACTTC. Its translation: CASSFRDEQYF.